The present T cell receptor (beta chain) was sequenced within a study of blood T cell repertoires in COVID-19 (dated by TCRdb to about 2020). Some background on the complete study: Collaborator samples came from the United States, Italy and Spain and covered acute and convalescent phases of COVID-19. The prospective study material was composed of cDNA or gDNA derived from T cells, B-cell-depleted T cells, or PBMCs. The dataset comprised deeply sampled blood TCRbeta repertoires from subjects exposed to, actively infected with, or recovered from COVID-19. The repertoires were made available in a free public database intended to serve as a resource for research on the immune response to SARS-CoV-2. The samples were drawn from two sources: the first 160 participants of the ongoing ImmuneRACE study, and 950 to 1,500 subjects contributed by 6 global collaborators. Nearly every sample came with metadata listing a de-identified subject ID, COVID-19 status, age in years and sex. Where available, HLA class I and class II types were taken from metadata supplied by the sample provider and were not determined by assay-based typing. Here is what the overall study found, with its caveats: Clinical and demographic metadata were provided uncurated, with the amount varying by source and participant.

Counted from cysteine to phenylalanine, this CDR3 has 16 amino acids. This entry keeps only the CDR3 DNA: 48 bases, framed from base 1. V is shortened by 3 bases, J by 1 base, and the region joining them spans 15 bases. CDR1 is given as KGHSH and CDR2 as LQKENI, both from the germline V gene. As regards this clone: Its target antigen remains unknown. No clone much larger than this one lies a single base away; base qualities are absent.

TCRbeta CDR3 regions were amplified from genomic DNA using the immunoSEQ Assay, a bias-controlled multiplex PCR. Concerning the study's data processing: The number of nucleated cells in each sample was estimated by amplification of reference gene primers within the assay. To quantify the absolute abundance of each unique TCRbeta CDR3 rearrangement, sequence reads were collapsed and filtered. For each sample, productive Simpson clonality was calculated by taking the square root of Simpson's diversity index across productive rearrangements. Here the immuneACCESS table is served through TCRdb, limited to in-frame sequences with V and J called. Missing clones are a known gap in these copies; in checked studies unresolved V genes cover under half, and the rest lacks a known reason. The V and J calls and the clone size are those of that table, but D and trimming were determined from the DNA. The sample includes about 240,000 clones, with approximately 83% observed a single time. The ten largest make up roughly 2% of the sample.

Another Seattle source contributed samples from volunteer blood donors who had recovered from COVID-19. Whole blood was collected in K2EDTA tubes by collaborating institutions according to the institutions' own protocols. Collaborator samples were shipped for TCRbeta analysis as frozen whole blood, isolated PBMCs, or DNA extracted from either sample type. The sequence was obtained from a man aged 30-40 years who had recovered from COVID-19. In this chain, TRBV18 is recombined with TRBJ1-1, with an unclear D gene assignment. The specimen sequenced was peripheral blood. Read as DNA, the sequence is TGTGCCAGCTCACCGTCAGTAGCGGGGTCGAACACTGAAGCTTTCTTT. The resulting protein is CASSPSVAGSNTEAFF.